A selection of T cell receptor beta chains follows, all from one sample in a study of long-term antiretroviral therapy in people with HIV. Only in-frame clones appear in the TCRdb table, and some are missing; sequencing was by immunoSEQ multiplex PCR. The table records some 28,000 clones, roughly 73% of them present only once. Sample: unsorted PBMCs, taken 1.5 years before starting antiretroviral therapy. The receptors derive from a man aged 18 to 30 with HIV. Both conserved end residues are part of each CDR3. A D gene is named only where the DNA matches it firmly. A row's size may be missing; if present it is once, few, many or a size class.

j_gene	abundance	v_gene	d_gene	CDR3nt	CDR3aa
TRBJ2-7	NA	TRBV16	NA	TGTGCCAGCAGCCAATCAGGAGAGCCTTCCTACGAGCAGTACTTC	CASSQSGEPSYEQYF
TRBJ2-7	NA	TRBV29-1	TRBD2	TGCAGCGTTGGCTTGGGACTAGCGGGAGTCGAGCAGTACTTC	CSVGLGLAGVEQYF
TRBJ2-7	NA	TRBV28	NA	TGTGCCAGCAGTTCCCAATCGGAGGGGTTCTACGAGCAGTACTTC	CASSSQSEGFYEQYF
TRBJ1-6	NA	TRBV10-1	NA	TGCGCCAGCGCGGAGGACAGCTATTCACCCCTCCACTTT	CASAEDSYSPLHF
TRBJ1-6	few	TRBV6-5	NA	TGTGCCAGCACTCCTACGGGGCTCCATAATTCACCCCTCCACTTT	CASTPTGLHNSPLHF
TRBJ2-5	NA	TRBV7-3	NA	TGTGCCAGCAGCTTGCTAGCGCAAGAGACCCAGTACTTC	CASSLLAQETQYF
TRBJ2-7	NA	TRBV30	TRBD1	TGTGCCTGGAGCGAGGACAGGGGCCCCTACGAGCAGTACTTC	CAWSEDRGPYEQYF
TRBJ2-2	NA	TRBV19	NA	TGTGCCAGTAGTATTGGATTCCAGGCTAACACCGGGGAGCTGTTTTTT	CASSIGFQANTGELFF
TRBJ2-1	NA	TRBV5-6	TRBD2	TGTGCCAGCAGCACCCCGGGACTAGCGTACAATGAGCAGTTCTTC	CASSTPGLAYNEQFF
TRBJ2-7	NA	TRBV19	NA	TGTGCCAGTAGTGCTGGAGGGGGGGCGGTCGAGCAGTACTTC	CASSAGGGAVEQYF
TRBJ2-7	NA	TRBV6-5	TRBD1	TGTGCCAGCAGTTATTGGCCAGGGGGAACCTACGAGCAGTACTTC	CASSYWPGGTYEQYF
TRBJ2-7	NA	TRBV4-1	NA	TGCGCCAGCAGCCAAGATCATTTACTAGCCGGTTCTAACGAGCAGTACTTC	CASSQDHLLAGSNEQYF
TRBJ2-7	NA	TRBV11-1	TRBD2	TGTGCCAGCAGCTTTTCACTAGCGGGAGGGGAGCAGTACTTC	CASSFSLAGGEQYF
TRBJ2-2	NA	TRBV25-1	NA	TGTGCCAGCAGTGAATTCGGGAGACTGAGGGCCGGGGAGCTGTTTTTT	CASSEFGRLRAGELFF
TRBJ1-2	NA	TRBV18	TRBD1	TGTGCCAGCTCACTTCAGGGACAGGGGGCGAAAGGCTACACCTTC	CASSLQGQGAKGYTF
TRBJ1-2	NA	TRBV6-5	TRBD1	TGTGCCAGCAGGGGACAGGACTATGGCTACACCTTC	CASRGQDYGYTF
TRBJ2-6	NA	TRBV7-9	TRBD2	TGTGCCAGCAGCTTACTGGGGGGAGGGACCGGGGCCAACGTCCTGACTTTC	CASSLLGGGTGANVLTF
TRBJ2-3	NA	TRBV18	TRBD2	TGTGCCAGCTCACCTCCCGGGACTAGCGGCAAGGTTACGCAGTATTTT	CASSPPGTSGKVTQYF